This TCR beta chain emerged from a study of blood T cell repertoires in COVID-19. The germline V gene has CDR1 MGHRA and CDR2 YSYEKL. The CDR3 extends over 13 amino acids. With 4 bases removed from V and 3 bases from J, the gap between germline ends came to 9 bases. Per the authors' pipeline: By means of reference gene primer amplification, nucleated cell counts were estimated. The assay was immunoSEQ multiplex PCR, and TCRdb's table has in-frame clones only and misses some. V, J and clone size are taken as reported in that table, and D and trimming were inferred from the DNA itself. The table shows under 200,000 clones, with 80% to 90% occurring only once.

Sequenced: peripheral blood. The chain is built from TRBV4-1 and TRBJ2-5; no clear D. The receptor was isolated from a man aged 35 to 55 who had recovered from COVID-19. CDR3 amino acids: CASSPQIEETQYF. CDR3 nucleotide sequence: TGCGCCAGCAGCCCACAAATTGAAGAGACCCAGTACTTC.